This is a list of T cell receptor beta chains from one sample in a study of post-analysis software for immune sequencing data. One entry per CDR3 protein results from TCRdb running MiXCR on the PCR reads. The table shows fewer than 700,000 distinct CDR3 sequences, with 44% occurring only once. Source material: blood. The receptors were sampled from a girl between 10 and 17 years old with multiple sclerosis. The CDR3 runs from the conserved cysteine through the conserved F or W.

V	J	CDR3
TRBV9	TRBJ2-1	CASSVGLGAYNEQFF
TRBV7-9	TRBJ2-1	CASTRDITYNEQFF
TRBV6-6	TRBJ1-2	CASSYGTEYGYTF
TRBV12-3/TRBV12-4	TRBJ1-1	CASRYLGNTEAFF
TRBV9	TRBJ1-1	CASSPLQLMNTEAFF
TRBV4-1	TRBJ1-5	CASSLGRGQGQPQHF
TRBV29-1	TRBJ1-1	CSADGTNTEAFF
TRBV25-1	TRBJ1-2	CASSEERSRGYTF
TRBV4-1	TRBJ2-1	CASSQIRGRAGNEQFF
TRBV7-9	TRBJ1-2	CASSLAGHPSYGYTF
TRBV10-3	TRBJ2-7	CAIGPWGGEQYF
TRBV20-1	TRBJ1-1	CSARRTGTLNTEAFF
TRBV5-1	TRBJ2-7	CASSSVAFPTYEQYF
TRBV10-3	TRBJ1-4	CAISESGRVGAKLFF
TRBV7-9	TRBJ1-1	CASGRAEAFF
TRBV5-1	TRBJ2-1	CASSLPTKVYNEQFF
TRBV5-1	TRBJ1-2	CASSLADRSNYGYTF
TRBV6-2/TRBV6-3	TRBJ2-1	CASSYRDNNEQFF
TRBV29-1	TRBJ2-7	CSLRSSSTGRNNEQYF
TRBV20-1	-	CSAVGLAEDQETQYF
TRBV5-5	TRBJ2-7	CVSSSRGSGAITYEQYF
TRBV5-5	TRBJ2-1	CAGGTSGAHEQFF
TRBV28	-	CASSQGGGRNIQYF